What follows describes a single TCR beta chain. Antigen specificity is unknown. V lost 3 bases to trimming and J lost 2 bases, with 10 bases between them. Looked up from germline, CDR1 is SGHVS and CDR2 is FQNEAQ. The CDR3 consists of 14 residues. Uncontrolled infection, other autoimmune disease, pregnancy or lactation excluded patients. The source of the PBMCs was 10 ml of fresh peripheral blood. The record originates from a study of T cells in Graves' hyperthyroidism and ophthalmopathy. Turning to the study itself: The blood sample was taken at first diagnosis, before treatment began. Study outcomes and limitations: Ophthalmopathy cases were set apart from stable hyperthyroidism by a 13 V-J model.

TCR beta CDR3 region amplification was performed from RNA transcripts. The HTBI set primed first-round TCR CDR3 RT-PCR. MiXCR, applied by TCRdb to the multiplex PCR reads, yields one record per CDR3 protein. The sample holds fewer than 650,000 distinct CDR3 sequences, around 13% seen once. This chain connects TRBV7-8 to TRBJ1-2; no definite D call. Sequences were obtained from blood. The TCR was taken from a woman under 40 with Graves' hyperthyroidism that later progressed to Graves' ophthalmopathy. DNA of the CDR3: TGTGCCAGCAGCTTCGAGTGGGGAAACTATGGCTACACCTTC. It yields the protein CASSFEWGNYGYTF.